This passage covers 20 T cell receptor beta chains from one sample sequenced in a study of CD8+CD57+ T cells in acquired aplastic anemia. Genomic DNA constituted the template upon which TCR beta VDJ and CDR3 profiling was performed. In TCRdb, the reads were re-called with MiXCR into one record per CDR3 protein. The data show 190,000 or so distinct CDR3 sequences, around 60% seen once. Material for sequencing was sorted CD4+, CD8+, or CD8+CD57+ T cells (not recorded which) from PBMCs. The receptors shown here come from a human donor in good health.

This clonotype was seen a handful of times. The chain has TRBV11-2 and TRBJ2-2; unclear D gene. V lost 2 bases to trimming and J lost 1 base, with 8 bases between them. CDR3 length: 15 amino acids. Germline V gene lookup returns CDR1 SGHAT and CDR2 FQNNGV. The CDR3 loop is CASSLLAVNTGELFF. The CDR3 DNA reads TGTGCCAGCAGCTTATTAGCAGTGAACACCGGGGAGCTGTTTTTT.

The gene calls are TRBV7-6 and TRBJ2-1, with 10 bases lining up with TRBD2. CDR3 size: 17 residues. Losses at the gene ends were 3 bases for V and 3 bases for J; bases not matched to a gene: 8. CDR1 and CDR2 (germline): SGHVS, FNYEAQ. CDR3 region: CASSLGAGGSFYNEQFF. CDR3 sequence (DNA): TGTGCCAGCAGCTTGGGAGCGGGGGGGTCTTTCTACAATGAGCAGTTCTTC.

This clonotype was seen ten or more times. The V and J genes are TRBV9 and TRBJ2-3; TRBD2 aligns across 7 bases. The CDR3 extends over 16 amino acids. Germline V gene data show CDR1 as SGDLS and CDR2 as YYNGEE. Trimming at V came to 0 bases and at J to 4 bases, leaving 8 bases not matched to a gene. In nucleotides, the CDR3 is TGTGCCAGCAGCGTAGGGGGGGGGTTCGGGGCAGATACGCAGTATTTT. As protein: CASSVGGGFGADTQYF.

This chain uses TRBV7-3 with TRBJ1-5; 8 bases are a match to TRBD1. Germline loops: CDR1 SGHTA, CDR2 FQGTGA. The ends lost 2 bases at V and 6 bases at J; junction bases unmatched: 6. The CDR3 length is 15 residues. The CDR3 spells CASSLVGRGLQPQHF. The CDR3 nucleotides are TGTGCCAGCAGCTTAGTTGGCAGGGGGCTTCAGCCCCAGCATTTT.

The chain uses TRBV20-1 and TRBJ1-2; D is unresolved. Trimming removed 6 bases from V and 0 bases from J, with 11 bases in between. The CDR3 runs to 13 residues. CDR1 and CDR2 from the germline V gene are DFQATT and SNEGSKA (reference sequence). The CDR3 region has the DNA TGCAGTGCCATCGAGGGAGCTAACTATGGCTACACCTTC. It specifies CSAIEGANYGYTF.

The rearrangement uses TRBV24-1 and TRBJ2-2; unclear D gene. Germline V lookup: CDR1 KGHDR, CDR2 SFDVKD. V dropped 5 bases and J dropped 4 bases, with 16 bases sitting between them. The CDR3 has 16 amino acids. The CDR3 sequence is CATSASTSRRTGELFF. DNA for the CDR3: TGTGCCACCAGTGCAAGTACATCCCGGCGCACCGGGGAGCTGTTTTTT.

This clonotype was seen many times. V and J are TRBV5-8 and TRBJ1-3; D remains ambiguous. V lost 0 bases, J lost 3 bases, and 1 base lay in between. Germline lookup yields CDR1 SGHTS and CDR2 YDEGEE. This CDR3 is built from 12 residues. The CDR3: CASSLDGNTIYF. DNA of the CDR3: TGTGCCAGCAGCTTGGATGGAAACACCATATATTTT.

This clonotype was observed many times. CDR3 residues: CASSKMGSDSTDTQYF. CDR3 sequence (DNA): TGTGCCTCGAGCAAAATGGGGAGTGATAGCACAGATACGCAGTATTTT. V gene TRBV15 combines with J gene TRBJ2-3, with D perhaps TRBD2 (5 bases). V was pared by 11 bases and J by 0 bases, with 21 bases between. The CDR3 contains 16 residues. Germline-derived CDR1 and CDR2 are LNHNV and YYDKDF (reference sequence).

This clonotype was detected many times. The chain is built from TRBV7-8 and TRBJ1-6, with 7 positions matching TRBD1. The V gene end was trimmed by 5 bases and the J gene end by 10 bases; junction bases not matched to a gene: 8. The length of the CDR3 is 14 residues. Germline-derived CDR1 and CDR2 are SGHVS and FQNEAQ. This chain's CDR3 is CASSPRQGASPLHF. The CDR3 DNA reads TGTGCCAGCAGCCCTAGACAGGGCGCGTCACCCCTCCACTTT.

CDR3 amino acids: CATSAGRDGYEQYF. The DNA for the CDR3 is TGTGCCACCAGTGCTGGGCGGGATGGGTACGAGCAGTACTTC. The rearrangement uses TRBV24-1 and TRBJ2-7; D might be TRBD2 (6 bases). From germline, CDR1 is KGHDR and CDR2 SFDVKD. V was pared by 5 bases and J by 4 bases, with 14 bases between. The CDR3 covers 14 residues.

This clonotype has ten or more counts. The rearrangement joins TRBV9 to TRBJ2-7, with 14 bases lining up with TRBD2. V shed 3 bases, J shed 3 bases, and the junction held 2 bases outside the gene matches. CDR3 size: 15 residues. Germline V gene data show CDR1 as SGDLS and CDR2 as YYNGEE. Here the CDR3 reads CASSDGTSGGYEQYF. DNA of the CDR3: TGTGCCAGCAGCGACGGGACTAGCGGGGGCTACGAGCAGTACTTC.

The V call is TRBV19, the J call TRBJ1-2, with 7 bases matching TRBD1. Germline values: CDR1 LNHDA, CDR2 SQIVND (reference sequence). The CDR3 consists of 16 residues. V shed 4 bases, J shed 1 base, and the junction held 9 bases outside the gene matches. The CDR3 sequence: CASSKRQGGSNYGYTF. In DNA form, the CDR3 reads TGTGCCAGTAGTAAAAGACAGGGAGGAAGTAACTATGGCTACACCTTC.

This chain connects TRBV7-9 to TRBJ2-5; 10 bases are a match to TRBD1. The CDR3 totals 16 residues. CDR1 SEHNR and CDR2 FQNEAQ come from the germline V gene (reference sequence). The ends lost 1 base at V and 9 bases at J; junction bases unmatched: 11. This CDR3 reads CASSLDRGQGPPSQYF. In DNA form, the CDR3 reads TGTGCCAGCAGCTTAGATAGGGGACAGGGGCCGCCGTCCCAGTACTTC. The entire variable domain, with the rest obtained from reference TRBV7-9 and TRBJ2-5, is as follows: DTGVSQNPRHKITKRGQNVTFRCDPISEHNRLYWYRQTLGQGPEFLTYFQNEAQLEKSRLLSDRFSAERPKGSFSTLEIQRTEQGDSAMYLCASSLDRGQGPPSQYFGPGTRLLVL.

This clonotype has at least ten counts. The CDR3 DNA sequence: TGTGCCAGCAGGACGGGGAGCAATGAGCAGTTCTTC. Protein product: CASRTGSNEQFF. This chain links TRBV7-7 with TRBJ2-1; D perhaps matches TRBD2 (5 bases). Germline CDR1 is SSHAT and CDR2 is FNYEAQ (reference sequence). There are 12 residues in the CDR3. V lost 6 bases and J lost 6, with 9 bases in between.

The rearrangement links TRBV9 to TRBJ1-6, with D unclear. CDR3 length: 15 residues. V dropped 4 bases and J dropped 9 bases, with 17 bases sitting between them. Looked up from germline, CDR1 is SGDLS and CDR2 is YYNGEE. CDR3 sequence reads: CASSSLGEGGSPLHF. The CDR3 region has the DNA TGTGCCAGCAGCTCCCTTGGGGAGGGAGGTTCACCCCTCCACTTT.

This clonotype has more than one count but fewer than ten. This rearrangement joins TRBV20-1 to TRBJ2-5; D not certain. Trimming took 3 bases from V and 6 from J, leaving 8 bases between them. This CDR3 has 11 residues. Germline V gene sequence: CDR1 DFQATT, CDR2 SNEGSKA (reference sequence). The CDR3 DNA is TGCAGTGCTAGTTTGGGAAAGACCCAGTACTTC. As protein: CSASLGKTQYF.

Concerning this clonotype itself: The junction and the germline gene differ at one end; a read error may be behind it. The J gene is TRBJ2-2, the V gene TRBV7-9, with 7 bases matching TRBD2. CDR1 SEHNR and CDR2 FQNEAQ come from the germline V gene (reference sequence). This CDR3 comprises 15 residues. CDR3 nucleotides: TGCGCCAGCAGCCGGGGGGTAGGGAACACCGGGGAGCTGTTTTTT. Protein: CASSRGVGNTGELFF.

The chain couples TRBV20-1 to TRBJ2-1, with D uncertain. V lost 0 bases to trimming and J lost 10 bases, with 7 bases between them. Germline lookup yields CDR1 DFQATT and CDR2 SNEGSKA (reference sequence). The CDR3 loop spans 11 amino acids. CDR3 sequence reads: CSAREVGEQFF. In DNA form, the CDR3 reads TGCAGTGCTAGAGAGGTTGGAGAGCAGTTCTTC.

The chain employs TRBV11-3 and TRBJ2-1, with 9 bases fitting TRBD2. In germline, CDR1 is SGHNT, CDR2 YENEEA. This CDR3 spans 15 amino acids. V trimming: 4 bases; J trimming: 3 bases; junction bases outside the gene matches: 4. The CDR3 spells CASSSAGGGYNEQFF. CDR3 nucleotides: TGTGCCAGCAGCTCAGCGGGAGGTGGCTACAATGAGCAGTTCTTC.

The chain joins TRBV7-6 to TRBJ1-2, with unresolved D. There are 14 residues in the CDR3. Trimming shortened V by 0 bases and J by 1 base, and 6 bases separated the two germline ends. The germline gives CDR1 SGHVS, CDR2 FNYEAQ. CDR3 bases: TGTGCCAGCAGCTTAGCGGACGGTAACTATGGCTACACCTTC. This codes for CASSLADGNYGYTF.